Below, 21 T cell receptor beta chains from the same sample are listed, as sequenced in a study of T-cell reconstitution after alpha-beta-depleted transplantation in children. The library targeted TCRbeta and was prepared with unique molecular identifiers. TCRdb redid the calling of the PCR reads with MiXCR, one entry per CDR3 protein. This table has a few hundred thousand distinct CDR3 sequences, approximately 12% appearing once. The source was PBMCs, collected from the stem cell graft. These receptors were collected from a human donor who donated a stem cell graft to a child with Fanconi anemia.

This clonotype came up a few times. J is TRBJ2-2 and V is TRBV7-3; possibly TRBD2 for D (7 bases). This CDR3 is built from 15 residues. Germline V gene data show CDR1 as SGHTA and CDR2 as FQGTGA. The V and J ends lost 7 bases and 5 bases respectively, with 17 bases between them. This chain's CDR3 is CASKTGGGATGELFF. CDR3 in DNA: TGTGCCAGCAAAACCGGAGGGGGGGCTACCGGGGAGCTGTTTTTT.

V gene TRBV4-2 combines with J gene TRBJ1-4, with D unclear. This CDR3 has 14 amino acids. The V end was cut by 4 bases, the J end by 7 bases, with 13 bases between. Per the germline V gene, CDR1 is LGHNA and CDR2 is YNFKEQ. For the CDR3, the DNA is TGTGCCAGCAGCCTAACAGAACTTAGTGAAAAACTGTTTTTT. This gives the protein CASSLTELSEKLFF.

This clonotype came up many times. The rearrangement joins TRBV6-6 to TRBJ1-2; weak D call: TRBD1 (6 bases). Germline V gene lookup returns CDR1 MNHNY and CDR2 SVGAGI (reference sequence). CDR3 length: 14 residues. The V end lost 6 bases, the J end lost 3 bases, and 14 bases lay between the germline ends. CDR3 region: CASRNNREYYGYTF. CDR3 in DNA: TGTGCCAGCAGAAACAACAGGGAATACTATGGCTACACCTTC.

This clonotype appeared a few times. The CDR3 DNA reads TGTGCCAGCAGCTTCGACAGGGGGCGGACTGAAGCTTTCTTT. It codes for CASSFDRGRTEAFF. V and J are TRBV7-2 and TRBJ1-1, with 10 bases aligning to TRBD1. This CDR3 has 14 residues. Unmatched junction bases numbered 3, after V lost 3 bases and J lost 5 bases. CDR1 is SGHTA and CDR2 is FQGNSA in the germline V gene.

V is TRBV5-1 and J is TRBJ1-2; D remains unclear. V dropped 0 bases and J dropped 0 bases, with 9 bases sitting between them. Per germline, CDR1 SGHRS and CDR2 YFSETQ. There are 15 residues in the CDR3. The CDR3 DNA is TGCGCCAGCAGCTTGGAGTTGGACCCTAACTATGGCTACACCTTC. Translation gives CASSLELDPNYGYTF. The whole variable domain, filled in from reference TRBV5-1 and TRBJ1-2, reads KAGVTQTPRYLIKTRGQQVTLSCSPISGHRSVSWYQQTPGQGLQFLFEYFSETQRNKGNFPGRFSGRQFSNSRSEMNVSTLELGDSALYLCASSLELDPNYGYTFGSGTRLTVV.

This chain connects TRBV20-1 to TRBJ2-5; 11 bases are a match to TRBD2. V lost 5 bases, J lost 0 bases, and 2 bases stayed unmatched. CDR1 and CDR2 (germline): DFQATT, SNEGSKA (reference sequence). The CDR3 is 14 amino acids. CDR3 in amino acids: CSAPSGGNQETQYF. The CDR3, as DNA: TGCAGTGCTCCTAGCGGGGGGAACCAAGAGACCCAGTACTTC.

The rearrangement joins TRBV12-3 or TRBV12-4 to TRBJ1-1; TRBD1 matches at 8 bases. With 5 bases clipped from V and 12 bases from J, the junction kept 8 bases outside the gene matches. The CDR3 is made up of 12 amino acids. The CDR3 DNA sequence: TGTGCCAGCAGTCCCGGACAGGGAGGTACTTTCTTT. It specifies CASSPGQGGTFF.

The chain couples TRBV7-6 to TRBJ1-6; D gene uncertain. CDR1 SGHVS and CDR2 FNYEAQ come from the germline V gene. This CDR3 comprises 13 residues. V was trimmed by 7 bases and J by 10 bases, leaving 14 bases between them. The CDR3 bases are TGTGCCAGCACCATCGAACTTGGCTCACCCCTCCACTTT. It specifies CASTIELGSPLHF.

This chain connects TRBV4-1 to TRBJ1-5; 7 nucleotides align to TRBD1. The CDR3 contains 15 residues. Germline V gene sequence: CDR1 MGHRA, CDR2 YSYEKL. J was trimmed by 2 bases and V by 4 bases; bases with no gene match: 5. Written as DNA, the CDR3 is TGCGCCAGCAGCCCCAGGGGGGATGGCAATCAGCCCCAGCATTTT. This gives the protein CASSPRGDGNQPQHF.

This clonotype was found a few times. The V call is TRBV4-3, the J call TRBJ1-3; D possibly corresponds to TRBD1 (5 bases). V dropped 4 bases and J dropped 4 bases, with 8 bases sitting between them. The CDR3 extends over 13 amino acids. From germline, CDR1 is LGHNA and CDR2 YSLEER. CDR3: CASSPQGGNTIYF. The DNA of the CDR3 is TGCGCCAGCAGCCCCCAGGGAGGAAACACCATATATTTT.

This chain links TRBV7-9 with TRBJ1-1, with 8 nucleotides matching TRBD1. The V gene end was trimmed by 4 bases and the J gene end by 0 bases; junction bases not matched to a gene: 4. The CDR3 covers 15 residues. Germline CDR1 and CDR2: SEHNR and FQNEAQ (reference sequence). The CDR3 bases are TGTGCCAGCAGCTCTTTGGACAGGGTGAACACTGAAGCTTTCTTT. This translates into CASSSLDRVNTEAFF.

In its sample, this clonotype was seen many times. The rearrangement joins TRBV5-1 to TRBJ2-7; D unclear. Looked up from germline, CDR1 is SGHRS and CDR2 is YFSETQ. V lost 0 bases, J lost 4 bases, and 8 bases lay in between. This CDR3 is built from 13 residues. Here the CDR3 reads CASSLGVGYEQYV. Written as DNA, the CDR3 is TGCGCCAGCAGCTTGGGAGTCGGGTACGAGCAGTACGTC.

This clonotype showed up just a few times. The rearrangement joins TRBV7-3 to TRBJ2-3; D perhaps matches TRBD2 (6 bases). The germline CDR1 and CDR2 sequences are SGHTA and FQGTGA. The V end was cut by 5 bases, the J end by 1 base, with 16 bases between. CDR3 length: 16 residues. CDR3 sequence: CASSLMGGGGTDTQYF. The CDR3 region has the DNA TGTGCCAGCAGCCTCATGGGAGGCGGGGGCACAGATACGCAGTATTTT.

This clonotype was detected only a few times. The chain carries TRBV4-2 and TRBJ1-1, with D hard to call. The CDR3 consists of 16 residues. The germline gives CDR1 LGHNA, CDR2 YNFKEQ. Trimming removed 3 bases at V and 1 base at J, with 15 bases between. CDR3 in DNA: TGTGCCAGCAGCCAGGGAGCTGATATTCGGAACACTGAAGCTTTCTTT. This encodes CASSQGADIRNTEAFF.

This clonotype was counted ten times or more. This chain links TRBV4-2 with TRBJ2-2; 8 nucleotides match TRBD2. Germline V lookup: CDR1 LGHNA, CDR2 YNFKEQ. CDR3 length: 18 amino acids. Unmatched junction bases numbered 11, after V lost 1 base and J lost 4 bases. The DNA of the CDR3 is TGTGCCAGCAGCCAAGCTATTAGCGGGGATGTCTCCACCGGGGAGCTGTTTTTT. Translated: CASSQAISGDVSTGELFF.

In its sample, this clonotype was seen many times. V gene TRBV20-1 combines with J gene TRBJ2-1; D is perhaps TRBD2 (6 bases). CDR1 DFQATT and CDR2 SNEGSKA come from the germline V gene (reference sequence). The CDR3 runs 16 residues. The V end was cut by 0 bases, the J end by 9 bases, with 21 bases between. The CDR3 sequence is CSARDLAVAVVAEQFF. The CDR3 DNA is TGCAGTGCTAGAGATTTAGCGGTCGCCGTTGTAGCTGAGCAGTTCTTC.

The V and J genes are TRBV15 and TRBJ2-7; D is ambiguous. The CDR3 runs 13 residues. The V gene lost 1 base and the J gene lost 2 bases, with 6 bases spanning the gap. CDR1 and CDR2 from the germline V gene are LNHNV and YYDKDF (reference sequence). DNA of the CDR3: TGTGCCACCAGCAGAGCAGCTCCCTACGAGCAGTACTTC. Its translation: CATSRAAPYEQYF.

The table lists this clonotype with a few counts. The CDR3 sequence: CASSPGGGGTYEQYF. CDR3 coding DNA: TGTGCCAGCAGCCCAGGGGGCGGAGGCACCTACGAGCAGTACTTC. The V gene is TRBV11-2, the J gene TRBJ2-7; the match to TRBD1 covers 8 bases. Per the germline V gene, CDR1 is SGHAT and CDR2 is FQNNGV. Losses at the gene ends were 5 bases for V and 2 bases for J; bases not matched to a gene: 8. The CDR3 sequence is 15 residues long.

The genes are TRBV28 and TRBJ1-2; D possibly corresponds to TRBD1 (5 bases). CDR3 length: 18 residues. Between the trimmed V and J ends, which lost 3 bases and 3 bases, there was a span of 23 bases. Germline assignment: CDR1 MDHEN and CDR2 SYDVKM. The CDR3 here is CASSFPPTSGGNYYGYTF. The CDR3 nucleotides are TGTGCCAGCAGTTTTCCCCCGACTTCGGGGGGTAATTACTATGGCTACACCTTC.

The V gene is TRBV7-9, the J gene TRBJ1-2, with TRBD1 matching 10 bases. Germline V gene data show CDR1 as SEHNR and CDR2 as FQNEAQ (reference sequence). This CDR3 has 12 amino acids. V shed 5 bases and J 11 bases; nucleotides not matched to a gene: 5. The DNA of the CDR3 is TGTGCCAGCAGCGTGGGGGACAGGGGTTACACCTTC. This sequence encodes CASSVGDRGYTF.

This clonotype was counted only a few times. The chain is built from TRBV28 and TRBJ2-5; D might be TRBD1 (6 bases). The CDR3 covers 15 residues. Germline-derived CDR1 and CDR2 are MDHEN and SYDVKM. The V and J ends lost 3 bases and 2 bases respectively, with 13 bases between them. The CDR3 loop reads CASSFGQGRQETQYF. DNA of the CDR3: TGTGCCAGCAGTTTTGGGCAGGGGCGGCAAGAGACCCAGTACTTC.